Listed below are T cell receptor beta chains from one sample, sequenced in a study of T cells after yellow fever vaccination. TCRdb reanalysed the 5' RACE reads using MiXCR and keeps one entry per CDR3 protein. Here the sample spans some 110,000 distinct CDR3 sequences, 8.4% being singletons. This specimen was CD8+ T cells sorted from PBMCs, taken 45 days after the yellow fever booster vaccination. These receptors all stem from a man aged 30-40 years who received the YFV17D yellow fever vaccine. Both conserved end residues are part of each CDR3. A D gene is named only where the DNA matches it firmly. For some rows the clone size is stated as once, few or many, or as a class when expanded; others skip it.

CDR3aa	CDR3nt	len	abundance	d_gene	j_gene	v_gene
CASSLAGFQETQYF	TGTGCCAGCAGCTTGGCCGGCTTCCAAGAGACCCAGTACTTC	14	.	.	TRBJ2-5	TRBV5-6
CSAPRLGAGTEAFF	TGCAGTGCTCCAAGGTTAGGGGCCGGCACTGAAGCTTTCTTT	14	many	.	TRBJ1-1	TRBV20-1
CASSFLAGQSYNEQFF	TGTGCCAGCAGCTTCCTAGCGGGACAGTCCTACAATGAGCAGTTCTTC	16	many	TRBD2	TRBJ2-1	TRBV5-6
CASSPMEGYTNTGELFF	TGCGCCAGCAGTCCCATGGAGGGCTATACGAACACCGGGGAGCTGTTTTTT	17	many	.	TRBJ2-2	TRBV5-1
CAARGIGPSYEQYF	TGTGCCGCCCGGGGAATCGGACCTTCCTACGAGCAGTACTTC	14	many	.	TRBJ2-7	TRBV6-1
CASSKVGQRLETQYF	TGTGCCAGCAGCAAAGTGGGACAGAGACTAGAGACCCAGTACTTC	15	many	.	TRBJ2-5	TRBV21-1
CAIMRSGGLYEQYF	TGTGCCATCATGCGTAGTGGGGGCCTCTACGAGCAGTACTTC	14	few	.	TRBJ2-7	TRBV10-3
CASSAYRSNELFF	TGTGCCAGCAGCGCATACCGGAGCAATGAGCTGTTCTTC	13	many	.	TRBJ2-1	TRBV9
CASSYGGDYNEQFF	TGTGCCAGCAGTTATGGGGGAGACTACAATGAGCAGTTCTTC	14	many	.	TRBJ2-1	TRBV6-2/TRBV6-3
CASSYSASGSSPYNEQFF	TGTGCCAGCAGTTACTCGGCTAGCGGGAGTAGTCCCTACAATGAGCAGTTCTTC	18	many	TRBD2	TRBJ2-1	TRBV6-5
CASSSYRNSTDTQYF	TGTGCCAGCAGCTCCTACAGAAATAGCACAGATACGCAGTATTTT	15	.	.	TRBJ2-3	TRBV7-6
CASSHNGLAEETQYF	TGTGCCAGCAGCCATAACGGGTTAGCGGAAGAGACCCAGTACTTC	15	many	.	TRBJ2-5	TRBV7-3
CASSPPEGLGELFF	TGTGCCAGCTCACCCCCGGAAGGTCTCGGGGAGCTGTTTTTT	14	many	.	TRBJ2-2	TRBV18
CASSVGLAGSEQFF	TGTGCCAGCAGCGTGGGACTAGCGGGTAGTGAGCAGTTCTTC	14	many	TRBD2	TRBJ2-1	TRBV12-3/TRBV12-4
CASTTIWAPSSGNTIYF	TGCGCCAGCACCACCATCTGGGCTCCGAGCTCTGGAAACACCATATATTTT	17	few	.	TRBJ1-3	TRBV4-1
CASSQDTGELFF	TGCGCCAGCAGCCAGGACACCGGGGAGCTGTTTTTT	12	many	.	TRBJ2-2	TRBV4-3
CASSSLGGSRDEQYF	TGTGCCAGCAGTTCCCTCGGCGGGAGCAGGGACGAGCAGTACTTC	15	many	TRBD2	TRBJ2-7	TRBV27
CASSIDRRKPLAGGIEETQYF	TGTGCCAGTAGTATAGACCGCCGAAAGCCACTAGCGGGAGGGATTGAAGAGACCCAGTACTTC	21	.	TRBD2	TRBJ2-5	TRBV19
CASSLIAGPVGDTQYF	TGTGCCAGCAGCCTAATAGCGGGCCCCGTGGGGGATACGCAGTATTTT	16	.	TRBD2	TRBJ2-3	TRBV7-2
CSVWAGELFF	TGCAGCGTTTGGGCCGGGGAGCTGTTTTTT	10	many	.	TRBJ2-2	TRBV29-1
CSVEAPQGGLYGYTF	TGCAGCGTTGAAGCCCCCCAGGGGGGTCTCTATGGCTACACCTTC	15	many	TRBD1	TRBJ1-2	TRBV29-1
CASSPGGSYNEQFF	TGTGCCAGCAGTCCGGGGGGCTCCTACAATGAGCAGTTCTTC	14	many	TRBD2	TRBJ2-1	TRBV7-6
CASSNSGPQNIQYF	TGTGCCAGCAGCAACTCCGGGCCCCAAAACATTCAGTACTTC	14	few	.	TRBJ2-4	TRBV28
CASSLRPGPQETQYF	TGTGCCAGCAGCTTACGGCCGGGACCCCAAGAGACCCAGTACTTC	15	many	.	TRBJ2-5	TRBV7-3
CASSDRTVNNQPQHF	TGTGCCAGCAGTGATAGGACAGTAAATAATCAGCCCCAGCATTTT	15	many	.	TRBJ1-5	TRBV2
CASSGQRASYTEAFF	TGTGCCAGCAGCGGACAGCGCGCCTCTTACACTGAAGCTTTCTTT	15	many	.	TRBJ1-1	TRBV28
CASSHPGLAYEQYF	TGTGCCAGCAGCCACCCGGGACTAGCTTACGAGCAGTACTTC	14	many	TRBD2	TRBJ2-7	TRBV7-9
CASSPTATNYGYTF	TGTGCCAGCAGCCCTACGGCGACTAACTATGGCTACACCTTC	14	few	.	TRBJ1-2	TRBV7-9
CASSYGGDEQFF	TGTGCCAGCAGTTACGGCGGGGATGAGCAGTTCTTC	12	many	.	TRBJ2-1	TRBV6-2/TRBV6-3